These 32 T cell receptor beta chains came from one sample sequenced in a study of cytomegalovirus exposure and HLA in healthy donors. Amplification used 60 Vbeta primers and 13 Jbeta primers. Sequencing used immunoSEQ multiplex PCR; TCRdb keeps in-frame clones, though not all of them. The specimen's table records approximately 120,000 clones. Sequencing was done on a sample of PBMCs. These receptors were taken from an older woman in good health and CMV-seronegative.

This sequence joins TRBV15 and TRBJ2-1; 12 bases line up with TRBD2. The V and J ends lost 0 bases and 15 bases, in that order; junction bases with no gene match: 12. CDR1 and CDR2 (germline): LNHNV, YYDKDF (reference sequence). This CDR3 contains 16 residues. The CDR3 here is CATSRDRLAGGPVRFF. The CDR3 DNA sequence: TGTGCCACCAGCAGAGATCGGCTAGCGGGAGGGCCGGTCAGGTTCTTC.

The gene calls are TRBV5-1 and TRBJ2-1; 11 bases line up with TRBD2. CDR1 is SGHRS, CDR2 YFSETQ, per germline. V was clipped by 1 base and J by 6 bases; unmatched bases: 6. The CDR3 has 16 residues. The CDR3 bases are TGCGCCAGCAGCTTGCCAGTACTAGCGGGAGCCAATGAGCAGTTCTTC. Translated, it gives CASSLPVLAGANEQFF.

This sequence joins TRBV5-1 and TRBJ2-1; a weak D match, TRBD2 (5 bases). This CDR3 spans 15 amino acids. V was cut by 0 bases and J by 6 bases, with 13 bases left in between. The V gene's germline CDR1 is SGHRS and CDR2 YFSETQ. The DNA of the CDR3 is TGCGCCAGCAGCTTGGCCGAGGGCATTCGCAATGAGCAGTTCTTC. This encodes CASSLAEGIRNEQFF.

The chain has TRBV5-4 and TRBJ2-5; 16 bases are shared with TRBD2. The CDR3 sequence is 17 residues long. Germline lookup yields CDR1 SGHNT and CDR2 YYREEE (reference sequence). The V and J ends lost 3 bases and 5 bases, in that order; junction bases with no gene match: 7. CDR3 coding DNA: TGTGCCAGCAGCTCCGGGACTAGCGGGGGGGCCGGGGAGACCCAGTACTTC. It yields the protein CASSSGTSGGAGETQYF.

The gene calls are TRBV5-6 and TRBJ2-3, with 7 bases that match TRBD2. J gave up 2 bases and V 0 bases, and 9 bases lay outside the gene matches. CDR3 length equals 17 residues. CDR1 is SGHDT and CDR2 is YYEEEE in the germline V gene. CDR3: CASSLGGWAGATDTQYF. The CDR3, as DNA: TGTGCCAGCAGCTTGGGGGGCTGGGCGGGAGCCACAGATACGCAGTATTTT. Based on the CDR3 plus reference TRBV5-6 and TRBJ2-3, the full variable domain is DAGVTQSPTHLIKTRGQQVTLRCSPKSGHDTVSWYQQALGQGPQFIFQYYEEEERQRGNFPDRFSGHQFPNYSSELNVNALLLGDSALYLCASSLGGWAGATDTQYFGPGTRLTVL.

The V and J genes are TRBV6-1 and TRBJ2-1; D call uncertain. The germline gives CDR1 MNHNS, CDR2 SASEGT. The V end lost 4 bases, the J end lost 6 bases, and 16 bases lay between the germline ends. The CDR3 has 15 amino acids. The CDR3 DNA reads TGTGCCAGCAGTGGCGGAAAAGGTGGATCCAATGAGCAGTTCTTC. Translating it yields CASSGGKGGSNEQFF.

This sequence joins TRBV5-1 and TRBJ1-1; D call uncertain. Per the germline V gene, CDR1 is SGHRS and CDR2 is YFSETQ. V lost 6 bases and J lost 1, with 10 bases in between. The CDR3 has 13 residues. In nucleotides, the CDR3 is TGCGCCAGCACCCGGGCGGGGAACACTGAAGCTTTCTTT. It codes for CASTRAGNTEAFF.

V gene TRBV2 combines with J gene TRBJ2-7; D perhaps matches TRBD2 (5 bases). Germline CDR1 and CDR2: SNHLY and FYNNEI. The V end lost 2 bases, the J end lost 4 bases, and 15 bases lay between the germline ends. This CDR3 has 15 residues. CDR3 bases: TGTGCCAGCAGTGAATTCGGGCTAGCCGTTTACGAGCAGTACTTC. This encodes CASSEFGLAVYEQYF.

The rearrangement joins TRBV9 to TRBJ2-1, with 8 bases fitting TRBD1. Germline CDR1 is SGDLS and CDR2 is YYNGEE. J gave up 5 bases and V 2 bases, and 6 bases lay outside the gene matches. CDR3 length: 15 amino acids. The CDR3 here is CASSVSGGTNNEQFF. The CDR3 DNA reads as TGTGCCAGCAGCGTCTCAGGGGGCACGAACAATGAGCAGTTCTTC.

CDR3 sequence reads: CASSAGTLRNYGYTF. For the CDR3, the DNA is TGTGCCAGCAGCGCCGGGACACTGCGTAACTATGGCTACACCTTC. The J gene is TRBJ1-2, the V gene TRBV9, with D perhaps matching TRBD1 (6 bases). Between the trimmed V and J ends, which lost 3 bases and 1 base, there was a span of 13 bases. The V gene's germline CDR1 is SGDLS and CDR2 YYNGEE. This CDR3 spans 15 amino acids.

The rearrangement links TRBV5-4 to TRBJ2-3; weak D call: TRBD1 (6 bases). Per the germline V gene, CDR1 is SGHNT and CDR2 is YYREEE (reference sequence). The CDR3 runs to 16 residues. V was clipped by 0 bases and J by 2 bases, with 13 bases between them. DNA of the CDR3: TGTGCCAGCAGCTTGGGACAGGCCTTGAACACAGATACGCAGTATTTT. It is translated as CASSLGQALNTDTQYF.

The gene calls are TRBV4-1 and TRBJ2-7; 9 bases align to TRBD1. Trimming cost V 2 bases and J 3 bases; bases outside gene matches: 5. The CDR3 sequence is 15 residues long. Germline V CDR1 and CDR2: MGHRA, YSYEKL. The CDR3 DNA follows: TGCGCCAGCAGCCAAAACAGGGGGCGCGTCTACGAGCAGTACTTC. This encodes CASSQNRGRVYEQYF.

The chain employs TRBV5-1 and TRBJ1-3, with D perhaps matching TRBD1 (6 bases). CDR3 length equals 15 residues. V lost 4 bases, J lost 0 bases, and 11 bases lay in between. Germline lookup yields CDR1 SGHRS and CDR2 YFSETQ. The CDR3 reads CASSPDSFSGNTIYF. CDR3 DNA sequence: TGCGCCAGCAGCCCGGACAGTTTCTCTGGAAACACCATATATTTT.

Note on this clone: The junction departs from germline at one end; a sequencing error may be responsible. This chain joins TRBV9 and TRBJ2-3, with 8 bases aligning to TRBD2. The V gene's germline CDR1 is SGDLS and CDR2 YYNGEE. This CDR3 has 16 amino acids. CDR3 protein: CANSEAPAGAPDTQYF. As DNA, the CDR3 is TGTGCCAACAGCGAGGCCCCAGCGGGGGCCCCAGATACGCAGTATTTT.

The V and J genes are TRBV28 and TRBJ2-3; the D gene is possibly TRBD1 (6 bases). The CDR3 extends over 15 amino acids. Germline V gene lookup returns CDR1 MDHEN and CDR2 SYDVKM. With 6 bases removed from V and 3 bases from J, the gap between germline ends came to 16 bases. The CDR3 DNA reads TGTGCCAGCAGCCCTGCTCTAGGGGGAACAGATACGCAGTATTTT. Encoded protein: CASSPALGGTDTQYF. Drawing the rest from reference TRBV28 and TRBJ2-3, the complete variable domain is DVKVTQSSRYLVKRTGEKVFLECVQDMDHENMFWYRQDPGLGLRLIYFSYDVKMKEKGDIPEGYSVSREKKERFSLILESASTNQTSMYLCASSPALGGTDTQYFGPGTRLTVL.

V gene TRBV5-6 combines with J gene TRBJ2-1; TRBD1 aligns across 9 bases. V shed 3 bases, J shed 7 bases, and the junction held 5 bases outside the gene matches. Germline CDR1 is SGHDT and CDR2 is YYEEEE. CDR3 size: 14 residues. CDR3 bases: TGTGCCAGCAGCTCCGGACAGGGGAAGAATGAGCAGTTCTTC. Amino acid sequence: CASSSGQGKNEQFF. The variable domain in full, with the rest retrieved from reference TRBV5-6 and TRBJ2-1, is DAGVTQSPTHLIKTRGQQVTLRCSPKSGHDTVSWYQQALGQGPQFIFQYYEEEERQRGNFPDRFSGHQFPNYSSELNVNALLLGDSALYLCASSSGQGKNEQFFGPGTRLTVL.

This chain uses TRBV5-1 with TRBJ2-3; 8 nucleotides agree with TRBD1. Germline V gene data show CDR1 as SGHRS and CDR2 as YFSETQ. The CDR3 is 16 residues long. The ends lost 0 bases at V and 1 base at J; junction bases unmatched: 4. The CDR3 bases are TGCGCCAGCAGCTTGGATGGACAGGGCGGCACAGATACGCAGTATTTT. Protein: CASSLDGQGGTDTQYF.

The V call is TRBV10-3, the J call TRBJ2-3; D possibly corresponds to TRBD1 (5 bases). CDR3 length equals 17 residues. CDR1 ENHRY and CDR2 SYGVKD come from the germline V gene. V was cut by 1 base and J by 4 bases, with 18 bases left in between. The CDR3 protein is CAISEFVTGALSDTQYF. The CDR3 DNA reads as TGTGCCATCAGTGAGTTCGTAACAGGCGCCCTTTCAGATACGCAGTATTTT.

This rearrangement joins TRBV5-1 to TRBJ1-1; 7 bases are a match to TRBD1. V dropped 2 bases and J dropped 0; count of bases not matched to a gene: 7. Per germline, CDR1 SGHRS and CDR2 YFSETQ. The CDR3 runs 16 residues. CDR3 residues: CASSLRRGNMNTEAFF. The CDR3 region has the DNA TGCGCCAGCAGCTTACGCAGGGGGAACATGAACACTGAAGCTTTCTTT.

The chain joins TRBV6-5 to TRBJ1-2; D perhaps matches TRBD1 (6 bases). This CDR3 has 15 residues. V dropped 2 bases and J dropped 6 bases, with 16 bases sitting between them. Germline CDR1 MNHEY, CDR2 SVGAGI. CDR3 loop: CASSYNFFRGNGYTF. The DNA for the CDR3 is TGTGCCAGCAGTTACAACTTTTTTAGGGGGAATGGCTACACCTTC.

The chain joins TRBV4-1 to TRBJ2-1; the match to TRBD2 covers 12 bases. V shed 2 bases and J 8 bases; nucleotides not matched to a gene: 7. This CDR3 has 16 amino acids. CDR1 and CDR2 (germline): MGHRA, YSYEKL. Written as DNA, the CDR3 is TGCGCCAGCAGCCAAACGACTAGCGGGGGTTGGGATGAGCAGTTCTTC. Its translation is CASSQTTSGGWDEQFF.

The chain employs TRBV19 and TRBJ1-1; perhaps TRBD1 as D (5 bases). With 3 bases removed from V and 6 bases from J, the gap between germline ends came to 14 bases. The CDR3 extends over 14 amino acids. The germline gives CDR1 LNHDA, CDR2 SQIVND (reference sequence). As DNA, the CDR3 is TGTGCCAGTAGTATCTCGGGCAGGGTACCTGAAGCTTTCTTT. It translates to CASSISGRVPEAFF.

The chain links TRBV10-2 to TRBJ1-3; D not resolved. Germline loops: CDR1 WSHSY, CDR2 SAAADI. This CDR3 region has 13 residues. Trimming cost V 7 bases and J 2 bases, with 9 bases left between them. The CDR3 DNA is TGCGCCAGCACCCCCTTAGCTGGAAACACCATATATTTT. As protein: CASTPLAGNTIYF.

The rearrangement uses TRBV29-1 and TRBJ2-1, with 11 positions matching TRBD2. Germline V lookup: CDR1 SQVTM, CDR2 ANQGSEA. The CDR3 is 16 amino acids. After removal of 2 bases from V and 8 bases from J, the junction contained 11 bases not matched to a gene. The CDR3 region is CSVEWTGTSGSDEQFF. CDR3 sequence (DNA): TGCAGCGTTGAATGGACCGGGACTAGCGGTAGCGATGAGCAGTTCTTC.

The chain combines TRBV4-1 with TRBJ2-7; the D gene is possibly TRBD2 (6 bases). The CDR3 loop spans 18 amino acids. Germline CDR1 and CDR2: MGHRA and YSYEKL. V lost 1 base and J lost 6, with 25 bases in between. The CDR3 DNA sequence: TGCGCCAGCAGCCAAGGGGGAGTCGAACTTCGAAGGGGAGGCGAGCAGTACTTC. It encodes CASSQGGVELRRGGEQYF.

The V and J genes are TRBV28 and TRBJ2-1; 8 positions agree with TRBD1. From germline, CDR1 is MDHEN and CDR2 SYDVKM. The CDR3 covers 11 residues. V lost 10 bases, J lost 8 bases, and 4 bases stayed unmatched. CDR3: CANSRGHEQFF. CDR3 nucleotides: TGTGCCAACAGCAGGGGGCATGAGCAGTTCTTC.

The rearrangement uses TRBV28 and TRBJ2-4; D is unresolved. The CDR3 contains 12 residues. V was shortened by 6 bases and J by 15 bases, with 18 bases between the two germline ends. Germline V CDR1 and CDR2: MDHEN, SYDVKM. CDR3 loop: CASSPDLSSVYF. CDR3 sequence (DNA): TGTGCCAGCAGCCCTGATCTATCGTCCGTGTACTTC.

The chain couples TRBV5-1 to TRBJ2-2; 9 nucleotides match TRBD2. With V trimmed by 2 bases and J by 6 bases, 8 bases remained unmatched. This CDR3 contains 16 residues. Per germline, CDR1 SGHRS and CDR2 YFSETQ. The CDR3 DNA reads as TGCGCCAGCAGCTTCATAGCGGGAGTTGGTCCCGGGGAGCTGTTTTTT. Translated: CASSFIAGVGPGELFF.

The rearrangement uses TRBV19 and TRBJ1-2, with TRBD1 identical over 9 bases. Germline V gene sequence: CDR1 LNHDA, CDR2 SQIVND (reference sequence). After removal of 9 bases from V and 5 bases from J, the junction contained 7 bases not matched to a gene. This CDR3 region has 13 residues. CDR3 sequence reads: CASHAGTGYGYTF. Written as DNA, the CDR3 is TGTGCCAGCCATGCCGGGACAGGGTATGGCTACACCTTC.

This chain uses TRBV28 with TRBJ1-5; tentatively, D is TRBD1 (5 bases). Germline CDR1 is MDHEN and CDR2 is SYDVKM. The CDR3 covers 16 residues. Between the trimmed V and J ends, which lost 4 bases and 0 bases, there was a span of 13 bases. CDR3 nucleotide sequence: TGTGCCAGCAGTTGGGGCCCAAGGGGTAGCAATCAGCCCCAGCATTTT. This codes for CASSWGPRGSNQPQHF.

This CDR3 reads CASSFPSSYEQYF. Written as DNA, the CDR3 is TGTGCCAGCAGCTTTCCGAGCTCCTACGAGCAGTACTTC. The chain is built from TRBV7-2 and TRBJ2-7, with no clear D. The CDR3 is 13 residues long. Trimming removed 3 bases at V and 0 bases at J, with 6 bases between. The germline V gene has CDR1 SGHTA and CDR2 FQGNSA.

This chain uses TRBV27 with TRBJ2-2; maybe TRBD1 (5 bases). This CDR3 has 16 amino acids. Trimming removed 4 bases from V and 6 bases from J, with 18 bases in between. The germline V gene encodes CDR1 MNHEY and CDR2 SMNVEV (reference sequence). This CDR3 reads CASSSWQGEQSGELFF. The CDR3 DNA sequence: TGTGCCAGCAGTTCGTGGCAGGGCGAACAATCCGGGGAGCTGTTTTTT.